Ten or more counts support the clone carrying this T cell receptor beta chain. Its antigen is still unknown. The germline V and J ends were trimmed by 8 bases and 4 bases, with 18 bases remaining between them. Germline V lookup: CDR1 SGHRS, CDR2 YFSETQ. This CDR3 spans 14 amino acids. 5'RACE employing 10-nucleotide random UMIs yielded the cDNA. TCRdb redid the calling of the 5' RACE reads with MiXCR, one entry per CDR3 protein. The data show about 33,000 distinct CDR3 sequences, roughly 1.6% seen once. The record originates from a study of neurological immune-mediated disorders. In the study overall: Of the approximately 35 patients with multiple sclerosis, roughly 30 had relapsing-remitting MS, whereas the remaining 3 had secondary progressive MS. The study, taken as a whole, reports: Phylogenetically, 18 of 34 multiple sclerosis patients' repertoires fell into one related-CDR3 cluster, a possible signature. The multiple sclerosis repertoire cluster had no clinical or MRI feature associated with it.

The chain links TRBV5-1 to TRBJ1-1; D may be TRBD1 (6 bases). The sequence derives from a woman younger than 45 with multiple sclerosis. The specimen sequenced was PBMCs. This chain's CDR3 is CASNNRDRGTEAFF. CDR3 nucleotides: TGCGCCAGTAACAACAGGGATAGAGGCACTGAAGCTTTCTTT. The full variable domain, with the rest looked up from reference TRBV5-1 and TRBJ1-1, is KAGVTQTPRYLIKTRGQQVTLSCSPISGHRSVSWYQQTPGQGLQFLFEYFSETQRNKGNFPGRFSGRQFSNSRSEMNVSTLELGDSALYLCASNNRDRGTEAFFGQGTRLTVV.